This T cell receptor (beta chain) was sequenced during a study of T cells after yellow fever vaccination. This clonotype was observed a few times. TCR cDNA, made by 5'RACE template switching, carried an added universal primer site and UMIs. TCRdb re-called the 5' RACE reads with MiXCR, one entry per CDR3 protein. Of around 340,000 distinct CDR3 sequences in the sample, about 12% were seen once. The CDR3 totals 13 residues. Germline V gene sequence: CDR1 SGHDN, CDR2 FVKESK. Trimming shortened V by 2 bases and J by 2 bases, and 6 bases separated the two germline ends. V and J are TRBV14 and TRBJ2-5; D is unclear. This TCR was recovered from a man between 18 and 29 years old who received the YFV17D yellow fever vaccine. The sequenced sample was CD4+ T cells sorted from PBMCs, obtained 15 days after the yellow fever booster vaccination. Here the CDR3 reads CASSQNLQETQYF. CDR3 bases: TGTGCCAGCAGCCAAAACCTGCAAGAGACCCAGTACTTC. The full variable domain, with the rest looked up from reference TRBV14 and TRBJ2-5, is EAGVTQFPSHSVIEKGQTVTLRCDPISGHDNLYWYRRVMGKEIKFLLHFVKESKQDESGMPNNRFLAERTGGTYSTLKVQPAELEDSGVYFCASSQNLQETQYFGPGTRLLVL.